Sequencing of this T cell receptor (beta chain) was carried out in a study of shared clonotypes between healthy human individuals. Overall study context: CD4 naive cells filled three plates per donor, CD4 memory three, CD8 naive two and CD8 memory one. Study-wide results and limits: Relative to clonotypes present in all four donors, those not shared had lower generation probabilities. Around 5% of naive CD4 clonotypes were shared across several donors. Generally, naive subsets came out with larger estimated richness than memory subsets.

The CDR3 has 15 amino acids. Germline V gives CDR1 SGHDN, CDR2 FVKESK. V lost 0 bases and J lost 4; bases outside the gene matches: 4. With regard to this clone: Its antigen is undetermined.

The table came from immunoSEQ multiplex PCR; TCRdb's copy has only in-frame clones and leaves some out. The sample has more than 2 million clones; 95% are singletons. This clonotype originated in a man aged 18 to 30 in good health. The sequenced sample consisted of naive CD4+ T cells sorted from blood. The sample's subset: CD45RA+ positively selected. The gene calls are TRBV14 and TRBJ1-2; 8 bases agree with TRBD1. The CDR3 coding sequence is TGTGCCAGCAGCCAAGATGACAGGGGCCTCTATGGCTACACCTTC. It specifies CASSQDDRGLYGYTF.